What follows describes a single T cell receptor beta chain. Its antigen is not identified. The data were produced by immunoSEQ multiplex PCR, yet TCRdb's version contains in-frame clones alone and is incomplete. This sample has approximately 94,000 clones, with roughly 78% found just once. These data are taken from a study of fetal regulatory T cell absence and autoimmunity. Study-wide findings and caveats: In IPEX syndrome, oligoclonal enrichment was read as supporting prenatal antigen-driven autoimmunity in the pancreas. Pancreas TCRs were oligoclonally enriched versus cord blood, some clones over 95-fold.

The CDR3 runs 15 residues. Trimming stripped 1 base from V and 4 bases from J, with 11 bases between. Germline values: CDR1 MGHDK, CDR2 SYGVNS. The chain links TRBV25-1 to TRBJ1-5, with D unclear. This sequence originates from a male donor with IPEX syndrome. The sequenced sample consisted of pancreas tissue. The CDR3 loop is CASSESGNPNQPQHF. In DNA form, the CDR3 reads TGTGCCAGCAGTGAATCGGGGAACCCGAATCAGCCCCAGCATTTT.